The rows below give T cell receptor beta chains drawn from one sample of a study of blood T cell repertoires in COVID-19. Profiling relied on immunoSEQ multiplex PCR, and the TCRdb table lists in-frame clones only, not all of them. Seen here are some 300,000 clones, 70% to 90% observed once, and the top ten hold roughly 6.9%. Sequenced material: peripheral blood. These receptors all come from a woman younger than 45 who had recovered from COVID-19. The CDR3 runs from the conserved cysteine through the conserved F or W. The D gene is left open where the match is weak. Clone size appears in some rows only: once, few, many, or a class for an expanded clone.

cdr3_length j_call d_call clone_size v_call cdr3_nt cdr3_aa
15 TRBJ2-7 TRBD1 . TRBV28 TGTGCCAGCAGAGAACAGGGGGCCAAGACCTACGAGCAGTACTTC CASREQGAKTYEQYF
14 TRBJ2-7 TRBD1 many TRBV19 TGTGCCAGTAGTCCCCGACAGGGTAACCACGAGCAGTACTTC CASSPRQGNHEQYF
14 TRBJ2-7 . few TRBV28 TGTGCCAGCGGCGAACAGGGAAAGACCTACGAGCAGTACTTC CASGEQGKTYEQYF
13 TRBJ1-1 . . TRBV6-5 TGTGCCAGCGTTGAAACAGGGCTCACTGAAGCTTTCTTT CASVETGLTEAFF
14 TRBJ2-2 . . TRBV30 TGTGCCTCTAGGTCCGAGGTCTACACCGGGGAGCTGTTTTTT CASRSEVYTGELFF
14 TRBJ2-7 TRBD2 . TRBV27 TGTGCCAGCAGTTTCCGGGAGTCGGGGGGTGAGCAGTACTTC CASSFRESGGEQYF
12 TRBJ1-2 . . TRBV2 TGTGCCAGCAGTGAAGCCGGGGAGGGCTACACCTTC CASSEAGEGYTF
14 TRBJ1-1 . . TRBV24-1 TGTGCCACCTCCGCGGCGATACAGGGAAGCGGAGCTTTCTTT CATSAAIQGSGAFF
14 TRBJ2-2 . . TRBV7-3 TGTGCCAGCAGCCCATCCAGGGAAACCGGGGAGCTGTTTTTT CASSPSRETGELFF
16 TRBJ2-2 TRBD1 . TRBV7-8 TGTGCCAGCAGCTCCCCAGACAGGGGTCACACCGGGGAGCTGTTTTTT CASSSPDRGHTGELFF
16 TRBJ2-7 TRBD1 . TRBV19 TGTGCCAGTAGTATGAACTTGGGACAGGGGAAATACGAGCAGTACTTC CASSMNLGQGKYEQYF
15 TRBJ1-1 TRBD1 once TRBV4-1 TGCGCCAGCAGCCCTGGGGACAGGGGGAACACTGAAGCTTTCTTT CASSPGDRGNTEAFF
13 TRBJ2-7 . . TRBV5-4 TGTGCCAGCAGGTTTGGCGGAGCCTACGAGCAGTACTTC CASRFGGAYEQYF
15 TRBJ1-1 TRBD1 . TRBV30 TGTGCCTGGGATAAGAAAGGGACAGGGAACACTGAAGCTTTCTTT CAWDKKGTGNTEAFF
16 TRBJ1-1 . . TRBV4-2 TGTGCCAGCAGCCAAGATCAGGGCAGACTGAACACTGAAGCTTTCTTT CASSQDQGRLNTEAFF
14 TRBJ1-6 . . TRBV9 TGTGCCAGCAGCGTAGAGCCCTTTAATTCACCCCTCCACTTT CASSVEPFNSPLHF
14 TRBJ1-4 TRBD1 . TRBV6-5 TGTGCCAGCAGCCCCGACAGGGGGGCTGAAAAACTGTTTTTT CASSPDRGAEKLFF
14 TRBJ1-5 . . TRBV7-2 TGTGCCAGCAGCTTAGCGGGCAGGAATCAGCCCCAGCATTTT CASSLAGRNQPQHF
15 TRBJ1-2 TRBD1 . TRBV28 TGTGCCAGCAGTCTCGACGAACAGGGGGCAGGAGGCTACACCTTC CASSLDEQGAGGYTF
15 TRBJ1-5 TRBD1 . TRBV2 TGTGCCAGCAGCCTTAACAGGGGCAGCAATCAGCCCCAGCATTTT CASSLNRGSNQPQHF
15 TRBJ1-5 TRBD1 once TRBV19 TGTGCCAGTAGTATGGACAGGGAGGGAGGTCAGCCCCAGCATTTT CASSMDREGGQPQHF
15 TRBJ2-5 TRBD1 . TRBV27 TGTGCCAGCAGTTTACTGACAGGGTTTCAAGAGACCCAGTACTTC CASSLLTGFQETQYF
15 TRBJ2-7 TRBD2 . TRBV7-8 TGTGCCAGCAGCCGAGGACTAGCGGCAACCTACGAGCAGTACTTC CASSRGLAATYEQYF
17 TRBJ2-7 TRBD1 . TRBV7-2 TGTGCCAGCAGCTTAGTTTCATGGGGGACAGCACCCTACGAGCAGTACTTC CASSLVSWGTAPYEQYF
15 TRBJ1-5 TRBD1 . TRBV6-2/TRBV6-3 TGTGCCAGCAGTTACCAGACAGGGGACAATCAGCCCCAGCATTTT CASSYQTGDNQPQHF
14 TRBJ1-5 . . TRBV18 TGTGCCAGCTCACCTCAAACAGGGAATCAGCCCCAGCATTTT CASSPQTGNQPQHF
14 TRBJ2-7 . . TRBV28 TGTGCCAGCACCCTCGTCGGGGGAGCCTACGAGCAGTACTTC CASTLVGGAYEQYF
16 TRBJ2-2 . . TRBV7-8 TGTGCCAGCAGCTTCGAACAGGGCGTCGTGGCCGGGGAGCTGTTTTTT CASSFEQGVVAGELFF
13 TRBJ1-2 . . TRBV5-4 TGTGCCAGCAGCTTGCCAGGGCGCTATGGCTACACCTTC CASSLPGRYGYTF
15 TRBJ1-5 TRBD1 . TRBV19 TGTGCCAGTAGTATAGATGCGAGGGGGCGGCAGCCCCAGCATTTT CASSIDARGRQPQHF
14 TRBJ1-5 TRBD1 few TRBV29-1 TGCAGCGTGTCCGGGACAGGCGCAGATCAGCCCCAGCATTTT CSVSGTGADQPQHF
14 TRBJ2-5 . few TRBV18 TGTGCCAGCTCACCTCTAGGAGTCCAAGAGACCCAGTACTTC CASSPLGVQETQYF
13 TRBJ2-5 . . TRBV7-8 TGTGCCAGCAGCTCAAAAGGGAGAGAGACCCAGTACTTC CASSSKGRETQYF
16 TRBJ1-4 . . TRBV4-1 TGCGCCAGCAGCCAAAATGCAGGGGACACTAATGAAAAACTGTTTTTT CASSQNAGDTNEKLFF
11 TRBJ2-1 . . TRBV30 TGTGCCTGGAGTGGAGGAGGTCCGCAGTTCTTC CAWSGGGPQFF
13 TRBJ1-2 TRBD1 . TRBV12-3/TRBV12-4 TGTGCCAGCAGCGACAGGGAAATCTATGGCTACACCTTC CASSDREIYGYTF
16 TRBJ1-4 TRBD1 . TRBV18 TGTGCCAGCTCACGGAACAGGGGGCACGGGGGAGAAAAACTGTTTTTT CASSRNRGHGGEKLFF
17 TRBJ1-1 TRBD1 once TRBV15 TGTGCCACCAGCAGAGACCTGGCAGGGGGTGGGAACACTGAAGCTTTCTTT CATSRDLAGGGNTEAFF
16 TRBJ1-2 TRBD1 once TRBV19 TGTGCCAGTAGTATGGGACAGGGAAAAAATAACTATGGCTACACCTTC CASSMGQGKNNYGYTF
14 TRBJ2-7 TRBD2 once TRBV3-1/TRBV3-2 TGTGCCAGCAGCCAGGCTAGCGGGGGTTACGAGCAGTACTTC CASSQASGGYEQYF
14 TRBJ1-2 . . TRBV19 TGTGCCAGTAGTATAGTCCCAGGGATCAATGGCTACACCTTC CASSIVPGINGYTF
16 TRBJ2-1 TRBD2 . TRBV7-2 TGTGCCAGCAGCTTAGTGGGCGGGGGGTCCGTCAATGAGCAGTTCTTC CASSLVGGGSVNEQFF
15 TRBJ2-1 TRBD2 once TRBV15 TGTGCCACCAGCCTGGGAGGGGTTGGGTTGAGTGAGCAGTTCTTC CATSLGGVGLSEQFF
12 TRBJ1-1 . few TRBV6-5 TGTGCCAGCAGGACACCCGATGCTGAAGCTTTCTTT CASRTPDAEAFF
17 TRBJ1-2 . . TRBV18 TGTGCCAGCTCACCAGCAACAGTACGATTAGCTAACTATGGCTACACCTTC CASSPATVRLANYGYTF